What follows are 21 T cell receptor beta chains derived from one specimen sequenced in a study of blood T cell repertoires in COVID-19. Sequencing used immunoSEQ multiplex PCR; TCRdb keeps in-frame clones, though not all of them. The sample consists of 200,000 or so clones, around 90% of them appearing once. The sample was peripheral blood. The receptors shown here come from a man between 60 and 75 years old with COVID-19, enrolled during active disease.

V gene TRBV7-2 combines with J gene TRBJ2-1; tentative D call: TRBD2 (5 bases). Germline CDR1 SGHTA, CDR2 FQGNSA. The CDR3 loop spans 17 amino acids. Trimming took off 1 base at V and 0 bases at J, with 13 bases between the two ends. CDR3 DNA sequence: TGTGCCAGCAGCTTAGGTGGCGGGTATAGCTCCTACAATGAGCAGTTCTTC. Translated: CASSLGGGYSSYNEQFF.

The chain uses TRBV9 and TRBJ2-1; D possibly corresponds to TRBD1 (7 bases). Trimming left V 0 bases short and J 0 bases short, with 10 bases between. From germline, CDR1 is SGDLS and CDR2 YYNGEE. The CDR3 runs 16 residues. Here the CDR3 DNA reads TGTGCCAGCAGCGTAGGTCAGGGGGGCTCCTACAATGAGCAGTTCTTC. It encodes CASSVGQGGSYNEQFF.

This chain links TRBV19 with TRBJ1-4; 8 bases are a match to TRBD1. The CDR3 has 15 amino acids. The germline V gene has CDR1 LNHDA and CDR2 SQIVND (reference sequence). Trimming cost V 5 bases and J 3 bases; bases outside gene matches: 5. CDR3 nucleotides: TGTGCCAGTAGTTCCCGGGACAGGTCTAATGAAAAACTGTTTTTT. Protein sequence: CASSSRDRSNEKLFF.

This clone was seen a single time. The chain is built from TRBV6-1 and TRBJ2-3; 7 nucleotides line up with TRBD1. Germline assignment: CDR1 MNHNS and CDR2 SASEGT. The V gene end was trimmed by 4 bases and the J gene end by 3 bases; junction bases not matched to a gene: 10. CDR3 length equals 16 residues. CDR3 sequence: CASSGETGSRTDTQYF. The CDR3 DNA sequence: TGTGCCAGCAGTGGTGAGACAGGGAGCCGAACAGATACGCAGTATTTT.

The J gene is TRBJ1-5, the V gene TRBV19; 9 bases match TRBD1. Germline CDR1 is LNHDA and CDR2 is SQIVND (reference sequence). The V segment lost 11 bases and the J segment 2 bases; nucleotides outside the gene matches: 10. The CDR3 spans 15 residues. The CDR3 is CAGQDTGGGNQPQHF. DNA for the CDR3: TGTGCCGGACAGGACACAGGGGGCGGCAATCAGCCCCAGCATTTT. The full variable domain, in which reference TRBV19 and TRBJ1-5 provide the parts outside the CDR3, is DGGITQSPKYLFRKEGQNVTLSCEQNLNHDAMYWYRQDPGQGLRLIYYSQIVNDFQKGDIAEGYSVSREKKESFPLTVTSAQKNPTAFYLCAGQDTGGGNQPQHFGDGTRLSIL.

This rearrangement joins TRBV2 to TRBJ2-3; 8 bases align to TRBD2. Germline V gene data show CDR1 as SNHLY and CDR2 as FYNNEI. The CDR3 consists of 18 residues. Trimming at V came to 6 bases and at J to 1 base, leaving 15 bases not matched to a gene. This CDR3 reads CASRLEGLAGQRTDTQYF. CDR3 bases: TGTGCCAGCAGGCTTGAGGGGTTAGCGGGACAACGCACAGATACGCAGTATTTT.

Remarks on this clone: Other nucleotide sequences in the sample specify the same CDR3. The V and J genes are TRBV19 and TRBJ1-1; 7 positions match TRBD1. Germline assignment: CDR1 LNHDA and CDR2 SQIVND (reference sequence). CDR3 length: 14 residues. J gave up 0 bases and V 5 bases, and 3 bases lay outside the gene matches. The CDR3 DNA reads TGTGCCAGTAGTTTACAGGGGCTGAACACTGAAGCTTTCTTT. This sequence encodes CASSLQGLNTEAFF. The full variable domain, completed using reference TRBV19 and TRBJ1-1, is DGGITQSPKYLFRKEGQNVTLSCEQNLNHDAMYWYRQDPGQGLRLIYYSQIVNDFQKGDIAEGYSVSREKKESFPLTVTSAQKNPTAFYLCASSLQGLNTEAFFGQGTRLTVV.

This chain uses TRBV2 with TRBJ1-1, with TRBD1 matching 9 bases. This CDR3 spans 13 amino acids. V was pared by 6 bases and J by 7 bases, with 6 bases of the junction left unmatched. Germline V lookup: CDR1 SNHLY, CDR2 FYNNEI. This CDR3 reads CASRGTGNVEAFF. For the CDR3, the DNA is TGTGCCAGCAGGGGGACAGGGAATGTTGAAGCTTTCTTT.

This chain connects TRBV19 to TRBJ2-3, with D maybe TRBD1 (6 bases). Trimming cost V 5 bases and J 6 bases, with 12 bases left between them. This CDR3 contains 13 residues. The V gene's germline CDR1 is LNHDA and CDR2 SQIVND (reference sequence). The CDR3 here is CASSLSGVDTQYF. Here the CDR3 DNA reads TGTGCCAGTAGTCTATCAGGGGTGGATACGCAGTATTTT.

V is TRBV12-3 or TRBV12-4 and J is TRBJ1-2; the D is unclear. Trimming shortened V by 1 base and J by 7 bases, and 7 bases separated the two germline ends. The CDR3 is 12 residues long. The CDR3 coding sequence is TGTGCCAGCAGTTTAGGGGCTCGTGGCTACACCTTC. As protein: CASSLGARGYTF.

J is TRBJ1-4 and V is TRBV28; no firm D call. Trimming removed 4 bases at V and 10 bases at J, with 16 bases between. Germline CDR1 and CDR2: MDHEN and SYDVKM. The CDR3 length is 14 residues. CDR3 region: CASSWRSARGKLFF. DNA for the CDR3: TGTGCCAGCAGTTGGAGGTCCGCGCGGGGAAAACTGTTTTTT.

The V gene is TRBV5-1, the J gene TRBJ2-7; D is ambiguous. The V end was cut by 2 bases, the J end by 2 bases, with 8 bases between. CDR1 SGHRS and CDR2 YFSETQ come from the germline V gene. This CDR3 is built from 13 residues. The CDR3 here is CASSLTPAYEQYF. Written as DNA, the CDR3 is TGCGCCAGCAGCTTAACACCTGCCTACGAGCAGTACTTC.

The chain carries TRBV7-8 and TRBJ2-1; no reliable D call. CDR3 length: 16 residues. In germline, CDR1 is SGHVS, CDR2 FQNEAQ. V lost 7 bases and J 0 bases, leaving 16 bases between the germline ends. This CDR3 is CASTSQRSLSYNEQFF. The CDR3, as DNA: TGTGCCAGCACATCCCAACGGAGCCTCTCCTACAATGAGCAGTTCTTC.

The V gene is TRBV4-2, the J gene TRBJ1-1; 7 nucleotides agree with TRBD1. The germline V gene has CDR1 LGHNA and CDR2 YNFKEQ. This CDR3 contains 15 residues. The V and J ends lost 5 bases and 0 bases, in that order; junction bases with no gene match: 6. The CDR3 nucleotides are TGTGCCAGCAGCGGGACCAGGGGGTTGAACACTGAAGCTTTCTTT. Translated: CASSGTRGLNTEAFF.

The rearrangement uses TRBV11-2 and TRBJ1-1, with TRBD1 matching over 11 bases. The CDR3 consists of 18 residues. The ends lost 3 bases at V and 3 bases at J; junction bases unmatched: 12. Germline CDR1 SGHAT, CDR2 FQNNGV. The CDR3 loop is CASSLMAGTGGRHTEAFF. The DNA of the CDR3 is TGTGCCAGCAGCTTGATGGCCGGGACAGGGGGACGACACACTGAAGCTTTCTTT.

The rearrangement uses TRBV5-1 and TRBJ1-3; D is unclear. The V gene's germline CDR1 is SGHRS and CDR2 YFSETQ. The CDR3 length is 14 residues. V gave up 4 bases and J gave up 5 bases, with 13 bases separating them. The CDR3 DNA is TGCGCCAGCAGCCTGGGCACAGAAAGAAACACCATATATTTT. It codes for CASSLGTERNTIYF.

This clone occurred once. This chain uses TRBV6-4 with TRBJ2-2; TRBD2 matches at 7 bases. The V gene's germline CDR1 is MRHNA and CDR2 SNTAGT. This CDR3 is built from 18 residues. V gave up 6 bases and J gave up 1 base; unmatched junction bases: 14. The chain's CDR3 is CASSKRSGEGRNTGELFF. CDR3 nucleotide sequence: TGTGCCAGCAGCAAAAGAAGTGGGGAGGGGAGGAACACCGGGGAGCTGTTTTTT.

In regard to this clone: At the DNA level, this CDR3 is encoded by other sequences in the same sample as well. The chain combines TRBV28 with TRBJ1-5, with unresolved D. Trimming stripped 6 bases from V and 4 bases from J, with 7 bases between. Per the germline V gene, CDR1 is MDHEN and CDR2 is SYDVKM. The CDR3 sequence is 12 residues long. CDR3 sequence: CASSLLNQPQHF. The CDR3 DNA is TGTGCCAGCAGCCTTCTAAATCAGCCCCAGCATTTT.

The J gene is TRBJ2-7, the V gene TRBV5-1; 7 nucleotides line up with TRBD2. Looked up from germline, CDR1 is SGHRS and CDR2 is YFSETQ. J gave up 0 bases and V 0 bases, and 6 bases lay outside the gene matches. This CDR3 has 16 amino acids. The CDR3, as DNA: TGCGCCAGCAGCTTGGAGCGGGACGGGGCCTCCTACGAGCAGTACTTC. As protein: CASSLERDGASYEQYF.

The chain combines TRBV5-4 with TRBJ1-1; TRBD1 agrees at 7 bases. Germline CDR1 reads SGHNT; CDR2 reads YYREEE (reference sequence). The J segment lost 8 bases and the V segment lost 4 bases, leaving 11 bases of the junction unmatched. This CDR3 has 14 amino acids. Written as DNA, the CDR3 is TGTGCCAGCAGCATTGGGACAGAAAATTTCGAAGCTTTCTTT. The encoded protein is CASSIGTENFEAFF.

This chain joins TRBV6-5 and TRBJ1-2; D might be TRBD1 (5 bases). CDR1 MNHEY and CDR2 SVGAGI come from the germline V gene. This CDR3 has 13 residues. Between the trimmed V and J ends, which lost 7 bases and 1 base, there was a span of 10 bases. The CDR3 DNA sequence: TGTGCCAGCAAGGCGGGGGTTAACTATGGCTACACCTTC. It translates to CASKAGVNYGYTF.